This is a list of T cell receptor beta chains from one sample in a study of T cell responses to AZD1222 COVID-19 vaccine. Profiling relied on immunoSEQ multiplex PCR, and the TCRdb table lists in-frame clones only, not all of them. The sample has about 84,000 clones, approximately 83% seen once. Sequencing was performed on peripheral blood, taken 28 days after the second AZD1222 dose. All receptors come from an adult who received the AZD1222 COVID-19 vaccine. Both conserved end residues are part of each CDR3. A D gene is named only where the DNA matches it firmly.

J gene | V gene | D gene | CDR3 protein
TRBJ2-1 | TRBV27 | TRBD2 | CASAGLAGVYEQFF
TRBJ1-1 | TRBV18 | NA | CASSPGNTEAFF
TRBJ2-1 | TRBV11-3 | TRBD2 | CASSLGTSVRNEQFF
TRBJ2-5 | TRBV18 | NA | CASSPSGRIIAERETQYF
TRBJ2-1 | TRBV24-1 | TRBD2 | CATSDLDGLAHNEQFF
TRBJ1-2 | TRBV20-1 | NA | CSAQNYGYTF
TRBJ1-2 | TRBV12-3/TRBV12-4 | NA | CASSYGPYGYTF
TRBJ1-2 | TRBV28 | NA | CASTLREGIIFLNYGYTF
TRBJ2-1 | TRBV6-5 | NA | CASNINSLNNEQFF
TRBJ2-3 | TRBV28 | NA | CASSLATGQNTQYF
TRBJ1-3 | TRBV24-1 | NA | CATPGSHTIYF
TRBJ1-6 | TRBV11-3 | TRBD1 | CASSHRQGVGNSPLHF
TRBJ1-1 | TRBV7-2 | NA | CASSLGVVMNTEAFF
TRBJ2-1 | TRBV5-1 | NA | CASSRLGINEQFF
TRBJ1-6 | TRBV30 | NA | CAWTRRDHNSPLHF
TRBJ1-2 | TRBV30 | NA | CAWSRPPRDYGYTF
TRBJ2-1 | TRBV2 | TRBD1 | CASRGDSYNEQFF
TRBJ1-2 | TRBV19 | NA | CASSRTVGYTF
TRBJ1-5 | TRBV12-3/TRBV12-4 | NA | CASNSPPQPQHF
TRBJ2-3 | TRBV3-1/TRBV3-2 | TRBD2 | CASSQPSGGTDTQYF
TRBJ1-6 | TRBV27 | NA | CASSLSRTFDSPLHF
TRBJ2-1 | TRBV5-8 | TRBD1 | CASSSTGVEQFF
TRBJ1-5 | TRBV28 | TRBD1 | CASSLRQGVIQPQHF
TRBJ1-2 | TRBV2 | TRBD1 | CASTTGTALGYGYTF
TRBJ2-5 | TRBV7-2 | NA | CAGTGNQETQYF
TRBJ1-1 | TRBV19 | NA | CASSFWGRMNTEAFF
TRBJ2-7 | TRBV24-1 | TRBD2 | CATSDSLAGATYEQYF
TRBJ1-2 | TRBV5-1 | TRBD1 | CASSLSVTGGGYGYTF